This T cell receptor beta chain was sequenced in a study of CD8+ T cells in alopecia areata listed by TCRdb under 2018. With regard to the full study: Treated patients were enrolled in an open-label pilot trial of oral tofacitinib at 5 to 10 mg twice daily for moderate-to-severe alopecia areata. Tofacitinib was given for 6 to 18 months, followed by 6 months of follow-up off drug to assess delayed response and recurrence. In treated patients, disease severity was measured using the SALT score, which gives the percentage of scalp surface area affected. In both human patients and the C3H/HeJ mouse model, the study applied high-throughput TCRbeta sequencing to look at T cell clonal expansion in alopecia areata. In humans, TCRbeta sequencing was performed on scalp tissue and on sorted CD4+ and CD8+ peripheral blood T cells from healthy controls and from patients with patchy or totalis/universalis alopecia areata. Biopsies were taken from tofacitinib-treated patients at baseline and at 4 and 24 weeks of treatment, and a later scalp biopsy was taken in several of the tofacitinib-treated patients. Scalp clonality was compared across normal scalp (n=4), patchy alopecia areata scalp (n=8), and alopecia totalis/universalis scalp (n=8). RNA was extracted with the PAXgene miRNA kit for fixed scalp, the miRNeasy kit for PBMCs, and the RNeasy kit for mouse skin. TCRbeta CDR3 regions were amplified by immunoSEQ multiplex PCR with 35 Vbeta forward and 13 Jbeta reverse primers. The full study reports these points: Compared with normal scalp, lesional scalp, particularly in alopecia totalis/universalis, had higher clonality and more expanded CD8+ clones, which suggests antigenic drive. Tofacitinib significantly decreased scalp clonality and the number of expanded CD8+ clones among the top 100 scalp clones. Scalp TCR repertoire analysis is complicated because resident alphabeta T cells in normal human skin are also sequenced, whereas mouse skin is dominated by gammadelta T cells. Compared with mice, TCR sequences shared between patients were less clear, possibly partly because of HLA diversity across the patient population. During tofacitinib treatment, many expanded lesional clones remained in scalp and blood, and this persistence may partly explain relapse after treatment is stopped. Because the treated cohort was small and included a single nonresponder, larger studies are needed to assess links between baseline CD8+ expansion and response.

In the paper's terms, the time point label means: roughly 27 days on oral tofacitinib. The treatment or condition label, as the study defines it: oral pan-JAK inhibitor, 5-10 mg twice daily. Peripheral blood and lesional scalp punch biopsies were obtained from patients with alopecia areata. After PBMCs were isolated by density centrifugation and stained for CD3, CD4 and CD8, a FACSAria was used to sort CD4+ and CD8+ T cells. A remark on this clone: The target of this receptor is not known. No per-base quality is available; no much larger clone lies one base away. Other nucleotide sequences from this sample produce the same CDR3.

Libraries were constructed by the immunoSEQ multiplex PCR assay. RNA was extracted from all samples and reverse transcribed into cDNA, which served as template for TCR sequencing. SuperScript III was used for first-strand cDNA synthesis, primed with a 2:1 mix of oligo-dT and random hexamers. Amplification bias was assessed with a synthetic immune receptor repertoire, and residual bias was removed computationally. Per the source publication's procedure: Raw reads were preprocessed for error removal, and CDR3 was defined according to IMGT conventions as running from the conserved cysteine to phenylalanine. Clonality was computed as 1 minus the Shannon entropy, with the entropy normalized by log2 of the number of productive unique TCRs. CD4 or CD8 identity of scalp clones was inferred by cross-referencing scalp TCRbeta sequences with sorted blood CD4 and CD8 repertoires. In its TCRdb copy, this immuneACCESS table keeps in-frame sequences only and misses some clones. Where compared with another copy, unresolved V genes explain less than half of these, and the others have no known cause. The V and J calls and the clone size are those of that table, but D and trimming were determined from the DNA. The sample table holds 200,000 to 250,000 clones, of which 64% were seen once. Around 4.2% of the sample rests with the top ten.

The sample consisted of CD4+ T cells sorted from blood, taken at week 4, from a patient treated with tofacitinib. The TCR was taken from a human donor with alopecia areata.

CDR3 protein: CASSFGGSNEKLFF. The DNA is TGCGCCAGCAGCTTCGGGGGGTCTAATGAAAAACTGTTTTTT. The sequence links TRBV5-1 to TRBJ1-4, and the D gene may be TRBD1, 5 bases matching. According to the germline V gene, CDR1 reads SGHRS and CDR2 reads YFSETQ. V sheds 2 bases and J sheds 3 bases, leaving 8 bases between their ends. The CDR3 holds 14 amino acids from the cysteine to the phenylalanine. Just the 42-base CDR3 DNA is kept, in frame starting at base 1.